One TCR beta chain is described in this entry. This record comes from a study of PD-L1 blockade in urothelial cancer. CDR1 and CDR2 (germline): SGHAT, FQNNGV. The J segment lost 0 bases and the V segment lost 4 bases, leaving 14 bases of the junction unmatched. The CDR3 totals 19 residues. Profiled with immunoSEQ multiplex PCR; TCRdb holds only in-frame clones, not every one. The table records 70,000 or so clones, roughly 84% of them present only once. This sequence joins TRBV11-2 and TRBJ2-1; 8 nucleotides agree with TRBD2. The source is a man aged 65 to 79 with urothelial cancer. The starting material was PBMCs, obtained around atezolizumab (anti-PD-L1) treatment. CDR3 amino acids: CASSYTPKRTSNSYNEQFF. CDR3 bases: TGTGCCAGCAGCTACACCCCAAAGAGGACTAGCAACTCCTACAATGAGCAGTTCTTC.